Presented here are 9 T cell receptor beta chains from one specimen sequenced in a study of blood T cell repertoires in COVID-19. Sequenced by immunoSEQ multiplex PCR; TCRdb stores in-frame clones only, minus some. The sample records a few hundred thousand clones, less than 90% being singletons. The sequenced sample was PBMCs or T cells enriched from blood (not recorded which). Source of these receptors: a woman between 25 and 40 years old who had recovered from COVID-19.

The gene calls are TRBV27 and TRBJ2-7; 13 bases line up with TRBD2. Trimming removed 6 bases from V and 6 bases from J; junction bases left unmatched: 14. The CDR3 loop spans 17 amino acids. Looked up from germline, CDR1 is MNHEY and CDR2 is SMNVEV (reference sequence). The CDR3 sequence is CASRSGLAGASRVEQYF. The CDR3 bases are TGTGCCAGCAGAAGCGGACTAGCGGGGGCCTCCCGGGTCGAGCAGTACTTC.

This clone has just a few counts. Other DNA sequences from this sample encode an identical CDR3 as well. This sequence joins TRBV7-2 and TRBJ2-1, with TRBD2 matching 12 bases. Germline CDR1 and CDR2: SGHTA and FQGNSA. The trim removed 5 bases at V and 7 bases at J, leaving 6 bases unmatched. This CDR3 has 15 amino acids. The CDR3 here is CASSLGLAGGNEQFF. The CDR3 DNA sequence: TGTGCCAGCAGCCTGGGACTAGCGGGTGGAAATGAGCAGTTCTTC.

This clone was seen ten or more times. This rearrangement joins TRBV12-3 or TRBV12-4 to TRBJ1-2, with D possibly matching TRBD1 (6 bases). There are 13 residues in the CDR3. V dropped 7 bases and J dropped 5 bases, with 14 bases sitting between them. The CDR3 loop reads CASTGQPGYGYTF. In nucleotides, the CDR3 is TGTGCCAGCACTGGACAGCCGGGTTATGGCTACACCTTC.

The V gene is TRBV6-5, the J gene TRBJ1-4, with D tentatively TRBD1 (5 bases). This CDR3 is 15 amino acids long. Germline lookup yields CDR1 MNHEY and CDR2 SVGAGI. The V end lost 5 bases, the J end lost 8 bases, and 18 bases lay between the germline ends. The chain's CDR3 is CASSLPWGSGEKLFF. As DNA, the CDR3 is TGTGCCAGCAGTCTTCCATGGGGCTCCGGAGAAAAACTGTTTTTT.

The V call is TRBV5-1, the J call TRBJ2-7; D is undetermined. The germline V and J ends were trimmed by 4 bases and 6 bases, with 20 bases remaining between them. The germline V gene has CDR1 SGHRS and CDR2 YFSETQ. The CDR3 has 15 amino acids. CDR3 in amino acids: CASSPGDQPPGEQYF. In DNA, the CDR3 is TGCGCCAGCAGCCCTGGTGACCAACCCCCGGGCGAGCAGTACTTC.

This chain joins TRBV24-1 and TRBJ2-1, with 10 bases identical to TRBD2. The germline gives CDR1 KGHDR, CDR2 SFDVKD. Losses at the gene ends were 3 bases for V and 9 bases for J; bases not matched to a gene: 7. This CDR3 has 15 amino acids. Here the CDR3 DNA reads TGTGCCACCAGTGATAGCGGGAGGGCCGGGGTTGAGCAGTTCTTC. It specifies CATSDSGRAGVEQFF.

V and J are TRBV29-1 and TRBJ1-1, with 8 nucleotides matching TRBD1. This CDR3 region has 13 residues. Germline V gene lookup returns CDR1 SQVTM and CDR2 ANQGSEA. The J segment lost 5 bases and the V segment lost 7 bases, leaving 9 bases of the junction unmatched. DNA for the CDR3: TGCAGCGCCAATAGAGACAGGGGTACTGAAGCTTTCTTT. As protein: CSANRDRGTEAFF.

The rearrangement links TRBV6-5 to TRBJ2-3; 8 nucleotides match TRBD2. There are 15 residues in the CDR3. CDR1 MNHEY and CDR2 SVGAGI come from the germline V gene. V lost 6 bases and J lost 0; bases outside the gene matches: 5. The CDR3 loop is CASSLASGSTDTQYF. CDR3 sequence (DNA): TGTGCCAGCAGCCTGGCTAGCGGGAGCACAGATACGCAGTATTTT.

The V call is TRBV2, the J call TRBJ2-7, with a weak D call TRBD2 (5 bases). CDR1 is SNHLY and CDR2 is FYNNEI in the germline V gene. The CDR3 is 14 amino acids. The V end was cut by 8 bases, the J end by 6 bases, with 20 bases between. CDR3 residues: CASLNEVASGEQYF. The CDR3, as DNA: TGTGCCAGCCTTAACGAGGTAGCGTCAGGCGAGCAGTACTTC.